The sequence of this T cell receptor beta chain was determined in a study of blood T cell repertoires in COVID-19. The overall study: Italy, Spain and the United States were the sources of the convalescent and acute COVID-19 samples. From T cells, B-cell-depleted T cells, or PBMCs came the material, which was cDNA or gDNA.

V gave up 3 bases and J gave up 0 bases, with 11 bases separating them. CDR1 is SNHLY and CDR2 is FYNNEI in the germline V gene. The CDR3 is 16 amino acids. Under the authors' procedure: Using reference gene primer amplification, nucleated cell counts were estimated. The table came from immunoSEQ multiplex PCR; TCRdb's copy has only in-frame clones and leaves some out. The DNA gave D and trimming, while V, J and clone size come from that table. The table includes about 98,000 clones, over 70% detected once. The source is an elderly woman with acute or convalescent COVID-19. The sequencing input was peripheral blood. The chain has TRBV2 and TRBJ1-4; TRBD1 is a possible D gene (6 bases). The CDR3, as DNA: TGTGCCAGCAGTGATGGCGCAGGGGCAACTAATGAAAAACTGTTTTTT. This gives the protein CASSDGAGATNEKLFF.